These T cell receptor beta chains were read from a single sample in a study of early stage breast cancer tumors. The table came from immunoSEQ multiplex PCR; TCRdb's copy has only in-frame clones and leaves some out. The sample holds approximately 33,000 clones, 74% seen once. Material: blood. The receptors come from a person aged 35 to 50 with breast cancer. The CDR3 runs from the conserved cysteine through the conserved F or W. The order of the fields is J gene, D gene, clone size, V gene, CDR3 protein, CDR3 DNA. The D gene is left open where the match is weak. The listing skips clone size in some rows; elsewhere it reads once, few, many or a size class.

TRBJ2-1 - - TRBV21-1 CASPSGNNNEQFF TGTGCCAGCCCTAGCGGGAATAACAATGAGCAGTTCTTC
TRBJ1-2 - - TRBV5-6 CASSLDLGVTGYTF TGTGCCAGCAGCTTAGATCTGGGGGTGACTGGCTACACCTTC
TRBJ2-7 - - TRBV5-6 CASSLEGEDEQYF TGTGCCAGCAGCTTGGAGGGGGAGGACGAGCAGTACTTC
TRBJ2-7 - - TRBV7-9 CASSLVAGQQYF TGTGCCAGCAGCTTAGTTGCGGGACAGCAGTACTTC
TRBJ2-3 - - TRBV7-2 CASSPDQDTDTQYF TGTGCCAGCAGCCCCGACCAGGACACAGATACGCAGTATTTT
TRBJ2-3 TRBD1 - TRBV7-2 CASSFSGQGTDTQYF TGTGCCAGCAGCTTCTCCGGACAGGGCACAGATACGCAGTATTTT
TRBJ1-2 - - TRBV28 CASSSGGGNAYGYTF TGTGCCAGCAGCTCTGGGGGGGGCAATGCCTATGGCTACACCTTC
TRBJ2-2 TRBD1 - TRBV30 CAWKGQFTGELFF TGTGCCTGGAAGGGACAGTTCACCGGGGAGCTGTTTTTT
TRBJ2-3 - - TRBV6-1 CASSNPAGLGDTQYF TGTGCCAGCAGTAACCCGGCGGGATTAGGAGATACGCAGTATTTT
TRBJ2-1 TRBD1 few TRBV6-5 CASSQDRDMDEQFF TGTGCCAGCAGTCAGGACAGGGATATGGATGAGCAGTTCTTC
TRBJ2-7 TRBD1 - TRBV6-5 CASSARDSLYEQYF TGTGCCAGCAGTGCCCGGGACAGCCTGTACGAGCAGTACTTC
TRBJ2-1 - - TRBV29-1 CSYRQASSYNEQFF TGCAGCTATCGGCAGGCGAGCTCCTACAATGAGCAGTTCTTC
TRBJ1-4 - once TRBV28 CASSLPGHEKLFF TGTGCCAGCAGTTTACCGGGACACGAAAAACTGTTTTTT
TRBJ1-4 - few TRBV12-5 CASGLVAGFGEKLFF TGTGCTAGTGGTTTGGTCGCTGGGTTCGGGGAAAAACTGTTTTTT